Listed here are 23 T cell receptor beta chains from one sample, sequenced in a study of CXCR3-negative and CXCR3-positive naive CD8 T cells. TRB cDNA was prepared as libraries by UMI-labeled 5' RACE. Each CDR3 protein gets one entry in TCRdb, which reprocessed the 5' RACE reads and gives no DNA. The sample totals 150,000 or so distinct CDR3 sequences. Sequencing was performed on naive CXCR3- CD8+ T cells from blood. Sample subset: CD45RO-CCR7+CD27+CD95- naive CD8+ T cells lacking CXCR3 (TNR3-). The receptors stem from a human donor in good health. Some clones in this sample may be carry-over from other donors' samples.

This sequence joins TRBV9 and TRBJ2-5. The CDR3 extends over 14 amino acids. Germline CDR1 and CDR2: SGDLS and YYNGEE. The CDR3 sequence is CASSVGARQETQYF.

The rearrangement links TRBV15 to TRBJ1-2; TCRdb's D call, TRBD1, is unchecked because there is no DNA. The CDR3 totals 15 residues. Germline CDR1 reads LNHNV; CDR2 reads YYDKDF (reference sequence). The CDR3 here is CATSRAPRQDYGYTF. The variable domain in full, completed from reference TRBV15 and TRBJ1-2, reads DAMVIQNPRYQVTQFGKPVTLSCSQTLNHNVMYWYQQKSSQAPKLLFHYYDKDFNNEADTPDNFQSRRPNTSFCFLDIRSPGLGDTAMYLCATSRAPRQDYGYTFGSGTRLTVV.

The chain couples TRBV5-5 to TRBJ2-7; TCRdb's D gene call, TRBD1, goes unchecked for lack of DNA. CDR3 size: 14 residues. Germline assignment: CDR1 SGHKS and CDR2 YYEKEE (reference sequence). CDR3 protein: CASSHRGGSNEQYF. The full variable domain, its missing parts supplied by reference TRBV5-5 and TRBJ2-7, is DAGVTQSPTHLIKTRGQQVTLRCSPISGHKSVSWYQQVLGQGPQFIFQYYEKEERGRGNFPDRFSARQFPNYSSELNVNALLLGDSALYLCASSHRGGSNEQYFGPGTRLTVT.

This chain joins TRBV28 and TRBJ2-7; as DNA is missing, the TRBD1 call by TCRdb cannot be tested. This CDR3 has 17 amino acids. CDR1 and CDR2 (germline): MDHEN, SYDVKM. The CDR3 spells CASSFSPGGTSSYEQYF.

The V call is TRBV21-1, the J call TRBJ2-5; TCRdb gives TRBD1 as the D gene, but with no DNA this cannot be confirmed. TRBV21-1 is given as a pseudogene. This CDR3 has 21 amino acids. The CDR3 spells CASSKVIPRQGMDLGAETQYF.

The chain joins TRBV27 to TRBJ2-7. Germline loops: CDR1 MNHEY, CDR2 SMNVEV (reference sequence). The CDR3 contains 13 residues. The CDR3 here is CASSLGLESEQYF.

The rearrangement uses TRBV28 and TRBJ2-4; absent DNA, TCRdb's TRBD1 call cannot be checked. CDR1 is MDHEN and CDR2 is SYDVKM in the germline V gene. The CDR3 sequence is 15 residues long. This chain's CDR3 is CASSGQGAMWHIQYF.

The V and J genes are TRBV29-1 and TRBJ2-7; there is no DNA to check the TCRdb D call of TRBD1. Germline V lookup: CDR1 SQVTM, CDR2 ANQGSEA. This CDR3 spans 14 amino acids. CDR3: CSVEAGGSSYEQYF.

The chain combines TRBV12-3 or TRBV12-4 with TRBJ2-3; TCRdb outputs TRBD2, but without DNA this stays unchecked. The CDR3 runs to 17 residues. CDR3: CASSLGEPGGWTDTQYF.

This chain joins TRBV20-1 and TRBJ1-1; TCRdb's D call, TRBD1, is unchecked because there is no DNA. Germline lookup yields CDR1 DFQATT and CDR2 SNEGSKA (reference sequence). This CDR3 has 13 residues. The CDR3 here is CSARNRLNTEAFF.

The chain is built from TRBV15 and TRBJ2-2. The germline V gene encodes CDR1 LNHNV and CDR2 YYDKDF (reference sequence). This CDR3 has 13 amino acids. The CDR3 loop is CATSTRTTGELFF.

This rearrangement joins TRBV7-9 to TRBJ1-2; with no DNA, the TCRdb D assignment of TRBD1 cannot be verified. Germline loops: CDR1 SEHNR, CDR2 FQNEAQ (reference sequence). CDR3 length equals 15 residues. CDR3: CASSPRQGGPQGYTF.

This sequence joins TRBV11-2 and TRBJ2-1; TCRdb's D call of TRBD1 is untestable without DNA. Germline-derived CDR1 and CDR2 are SGHAT and FQNNGV. The CDR3 length is 15 residues. The CDR3 loop is CASSQNGGPRNEQFF.

V gene TRBV2 combines with J gene TRBJ2-5; TCRdb names TRBD2, which stays unverified in the absence of DNA. This CDR3 contains 16 residues. Germline V lookup: CDR1 SNHLY, CDR2 FYNNEI. The CDR3 region is CASSVGLAGNQETQYF. Based on the CDR3 plus reference TRBV2 and TRBJ2-5, the full variable domain is EPEVTQTPSHQVTQMGQEVILRCVPISNHLYFYWYRQILGQKVEFLVSFYNNEISEKSEIFDDQFSVERPDGSNFTLKIRSTKLEDSAMYFCASSVGLAGNQETQYFGPGTRLLVL.

V and J are TRBV29-1 and TRBJ2-1; TCRdb gives TRBD2 as the D gene, but with no DNA this cannot be confirmed. CDR1 SQVTM and CDR2 ANQGSEA come from the germline V gene. This CDR3 has 15 amino acids. The CDR3 reads CSVEVTSGILNEQFF.

The J gene is TRBJ2-2, the V gene TRBV12-3 or TRBV12-4; TCRdb proposes TRBD1, but this gene call is untestable without DNA. This CDR3 has 14 residues. The CDR3 loop reads CASSFSGDTGELFF.

The rearrangement joins TRBV11-2 to TRBJ2-5; no DNA is available, so the TRBD1 call from TCRdb remains unchecked. The CDR3 sequence is 17 residues long. Germline V CDR1 and CDR2: SGHAT, FQNNGV. CDR3 in amino acids: CASSFRGGRGLKETQYF.

The gene calls are TRBV4-1 and TRBJ2-7; lacking DNA, the TRBD1 call made by TCRdb goes unchecked. Germline loops: CDR1 MGHRA, CDR2 YSYEKL. The CDR3 runs to 16 residues. The CDR3 protein is CASSQDYGTGAYEQYF.

V gene TRBV29-1 combines with J gene TRBJ2-5; TCRdb reports TRBD2, a call that lacks DNA to check it against. This CDR3 spans 14 amino acids. Germline V gene data show CDR1 as SQVTM and CDR2 as ANQGSEA. The CDR3 loop reads CSVEWREGGETQYF.

The CDR3 region is CSVEKRQGASSTDTQYF. The V gene is TRBV29-1, the J gene TRBJ2-3; TCRdb picks TRBD1, but there is no DNA to check that call. The germline CDR1 and CDR2 sequences are SQVTM and ANQGSEA. CDR3 size: 17 residues.

V gene TRBV24-1 combines with J gene TRBJ2-1; TCRdb reports TRBD2, a call that lacks DNA to check it against. The CDR3 sequence is 16 residues long. Germline V CDR1 and CDR2: KGHDR, SFDVKD. The CDR3 spells CATSDFRASGHNEQFF.

The rearrangement links TRBV12-3 or TRBV12-4 to TRBJ2-1; TCRdb names TRBD1, which stays unverified in the absence of DNA. The CDR3 covers 12 residues. CDR3 residues: CASSQIPPVQFF.

The chain uses TRBV29-1 and TRBJ1-1. This CDR3 contains 11 residues. The germline V gene encodes CDR1 SQVTM and CDR2 ANQGSEA. The CDR3 loop is CSVQRNTEAFF.